These 3 T cell receptor beta chains came from one sample sequenced in a study of blood T cell repertoires in COVID-19. TCRdb's table, derived via immunoSEQ multiplex PCR, lists solely in-frame clones and lacks some. Of hundreds of thousands of clones in the sample, 85% to 90% were seen once. The sequencing input was PBMCs or T cells enriched from blood (not recorded which). All receptors derive from a man between 18 and 29 years old who had recovered from COVID-19.

The chain recombines TRBV1 with TRBJ2-1; TRBD2 is taken as the D call from the table, unchecked against the DNA. TRBV1 represents a pseudogene. The CDR3 spans 24 residues. The CDR3 nucleotides are TGCACCAGCAGCCAACCTCCCGGCCGACGTTGGAGCGGGATACTCCTGTGGTCCTACAATGAGCAGTTCTTC. Its protein product is CTSSQPPGRRWSGILLWSYNEQFF.

This sequence joins TRBV4-2 and TRBJ2-5; 11 bases are a match to TRBD2. CDR1 LGHNA and CDR2 YNFKEQ come from the germline V gene. V was pared by 3 bases and J by 5 bases, with 8 bases of the junction left unmatched. The CDR3 runs to 16 residues. The CDR3 nucleotides are TGTGCCAGCAGCCAGTCCACTAGCGGGAGCTGGGAGACCCAGTACTTC. Translated, it gives CASSQSTSGSWETQYF.

The CDR3 DNA sequence: TGTGCCATCAGTGACTCCGTTCGAGCGGCCTCCTACGAGCAGTACTTC. Amino acid sequence: CAISDSVRAASYEQYF. The V and J genes are TRBV10-3 and TRBJ2-7; possibly TRBD2 for D (5 bases). Per the germline V gene, CDR1 is ENHRY and CDR2 is SYGVKD. The CDR3 has 16 residues. V lost 3 bases and J lost 0, with 15 bases in between.